What follows are 19 T cell receptor beta chains derived from one specimen sequenced in a study of blood T cell repertoires in COVID-19. Profiled with immunoSEQ multiplex PCR; TCRdb holds only in-frame clones, not every one. The sample carries around 250,000 clones, around 86% recorded once. Specimen: peripheral blood. The receptors here all came from a woman in her 70s with active or convalescent COVID-19.

The chain uses TRBV3-1 (or the pseudogene TRBV3-2) and TRBJ1-2; perhaps TRBD1 as D (6 bases). Germline V gives CDR1 LGHDT, CDR2 YNNKEL (reference sequence). CDR3 size: 12 residues. V was trimmed by 6 bases and J by 8 bases, leaving 13 bases between them. The CDR3 DNA reads as TGTGCCAGCAGGCGGTCGGGGGGCGGCTACACCTTC. This gives the protein CASRRSGGGYTF.

The J gene is TRBJ2-2, the V gene TRBV6-5, with TRBD1 as a possible D gene (5 bases). Trimming took 6 bases from V and 4 from J, leaving 6 bases between them. CDR3 length: 12 residues. Looked up from germline, CDR1 is MNHEY and CDR2 is SVGAGI. The CDR3 region has the DNA TGTGCCAGCAGAAGGGGCACCGGGGAGCTGTTTTTT. Its protein is CASRRGTGELFF.

The J gene is TRBJ1-2, the V gene TRBV11-2; tentatively, D is TRBD1 (6 bases). This CDR3 region has 16 residues. V lost 1 base and J 3 bases, leaving 15 bases between the germline ends. Looked up from germline, CDR1 is SGHAT and CDR2 is FQNNGV. CDR3 coding DNA: TGTGCCAGCAGCTTAGGGCAGGGGTCGACGGACTATGGCTACACCTTC. Its protein product is CASSLGQGSTDYGYTF.

This chain links TRBV5-1 with TRBJ2-5; the match to TRBD2 covers 10 bases. Germline assignment: CDR1 SGHRS and CDR2 YFSETQ. V shed 0 bases and J 5 bases; nucleotides not matched to a gene: 10. The CDR3 has 17 residues. The CDR3 nucleotides are TGCGCCAGCAGCTTGGGTAGCCTAGCGGGGGCTGGGGAGACCCAGTACTTC. This gives the protein CASSLGSLAGAGETQYF. Full variable domain (rest looked up from reference TRBV5-1 and TRBJ2-5): KAGVTQTPRYLIKTRGQQVTLSCSPISGHRSVSWYQQTPGQGLQFLFEYFSETQRNKGNFPGRFSGRQFSNSRSEMNVSTLELGDSALYLCASSLGSLAGAGETQYFGPGTRLLVL.

The rearrangement uses TRBV7-3 and TRBJ1-3, with 7 nucleotides matching TRBD1. The CDR3 covers 20 residues. V lost 5 bases to trimming and J lost 0 bases; unmatched junction nucleotides: 19. Per the germline V gene, CDR1 is SGHTA and CDR2 is FQGTGA. Here the CDR3 DNA reads TGTGCCAGCAGCCAGCATGGACAGGCACAACTACAGAGCTCTGGAAACACCATATATTTT. It is translated as CASSQHGQAQLQSSGNTIYF.

V usage is TRBV7-8 and J usage is TRBJ2-7; 7 bases are a match to TRBD1. The CDR3 length is 15 residues. Trimming took 1 base from V and 3 from J; bases not matched to a gene: 6. The germline V gene has CDR1 SGHVS and CDR2 FQNEAQ. The CDR3 is CASSLEGDRLYEQYF. The CDR3 nucleotides read TGTGCCAGCAGCTTAGAAGGGGACAGACTCTACGAGCAGTACTTC.

V is TRBV3-1 (or the pseudogene TRBV3-2) and J is TRBJ2-4, with TRBD2 identical over 7 bases. This CDR3 contains 16 residues. Germline CDR1 reads LGHDT; CDR2 reads YNNKEL (reference sequence). The junction had 14 bases not matched to a gene; V was cut back by 5 bases and J by 7 bases. The CDR3 DNA reads TGTGCCAGCAGCAGCCTGGAGCGGGGAGGGGTGAACATTCAGTACTTC. Protein sequence: CASSSLERGGVNIQYF.

The chain employs TRBV9 and TRBJ2-7; TRBD2 might be the D (6 bases). This CDR3 is built from 10 residues. Trimming removed 7 bases from V and 9 bases from J, with 11 bases in between. CDR1 and CDR2 (germline): SGDLS, YYNGEE. The CDR3 sequence: CASGEGGQYF. As DNA, the CDR3 is TGTGCCAGCGGAGAGGGAGGGCAGTACTTC.

V usage is TRBV19 and J usage is TRBJ1-6; no firm D call. V was trimmed by 7 bases and J by 3 bases, leaving 16 bases between them. The CDR3 sequence is 16 residues long. The germline V gene has CDR1 LNHDA and CDR2 SQIVND (reference sequence). The CDR3 here is CASNDLRGVYNSPLHF. The CDR3 nucleotides are TGTGCCAGTAACGATCTACGCGGGGTCTATAATTCACCCCTCCACTTT.

V and J are TRBV3-1 (or the pseudogene TRBV3-2) and TRBJ2-3, with 14 bases aligning to TRBD2. The germline gives CDR1 LGHDT, CDR2 YNNKEL (reference sequence). J was trimmed by 6 bases and V by 1 base; bases with no gene match: 3. The CDR3 is 16 residues long. Here the CDR3 DNA reads TGTGCCAGCAGCCAAGGACTAGCGGGGGGGGTGGATACGCAGTATTTT. This encodes CASSQGLAGGVDTQYF.

The CDR3 coding sequence is TGTGCCAGCAGCCTTCTACAATACCTCGGGAGAAATGGCTACACCTTC. Translating gives CASSLLQYLGRNGYTF. The chain recombines TRBV5-6 with TRBJ1-2; D not resolved. Germline CDR1 is SGHDT and CDR2 is YYEEEE. CDR3 length equals 16 residues. Trimming stripped 4 bases from V and 6 bases from J, with 22 bases between.

This chain links TRBV9 with TRBJ1-1; D is undetermined. Trimming stripped 0 bases from V and 6 bases from J, with 12 bases between. This CDR3 comprises 14 residues. Germline lookup yields CDR1 SGDLS and CDR2 YYNGEE. The CDR3: CASSVGSLGPEAFF. The CDR3 DNA follows: TGTGCCAGCAGCGTAGGGTCCCTGGGCCCTGAAGCTTTCTTT.

CDR3 loop: CASSQAARVTGELFF. The CDR3 DNA reads TGTGCCAGCAGCCAAGCCGCCAGGGTCACCGGGGAGCTGTTTTTT. V gene TRBV6-5 combines with J gene TRBJ2-2; TRBD1 is a possible D gene (5 bases). This CDR3 has 15 amino acids. The ends were cut back, 6 bases at V and 4 bases at J, with 15 bases in the middle. The germline V gene has CDR1 MNHEY and CDR2 SVGAGI.

The rearrangement links TRBV7-6 to TRBJ2-1; D is perhaps TRBD2 (5 bases). The CDR3 length is 15 residues. From germline, CDR1 is SGHVS and CDR2 FNYEAQ. Trimming took off 2 bases at V and 1 base at J, with 9 bases between the two ends. The CDR3 protein is CASSLSSGSYNEQFF. The CDR3 DNA reads TGTGCCAGCAGCTTATCTTCGGGATCCTACAATGAGCAGTTCTTC.

The chain combines TRBV7-6 with TRBJ2-3; maybe TRBD2 (5 bases). The CDR3 is 16 amino acids. The germline gives CDR1 SGHVS, CDR2 FNYEAQ. V was shortened by 5 bases and J by 3 bases, with 18 bases between the two germline ends. CDR3 in amino acids: CASSISPGIRTDTQYF. As DNA, the CDR3 is TGTGCCAGCAGCATATCTCCGGGGATCAGAACAGATACGCAGTATTTT.

The rearrangement joins TRBV12-3 or TRBV12-4 to TRBJ2-5; tentatively, D is TRBD2 (6 bases). Deletions cut 7 bases from V and 5 bases from J, with 14 bases between. The CDR3 consists of 13 residues. This CDR3 reads CASKVEGWETQYF. Here the CDR3 DNA reads TGTGCCAGCAAGGTGGAGGGGTGGGAGACCCAGTACTTC.

V gene TRBV5-8 combines with J gene TRBJ2-1, with 9 positions matching TRBD1. The CDR3 spans 15 residues. Germline loops: CDR1 SGHTS, CDR2 YDEGEE. The V gene end was trimmed by 4 bases and the J gene end by 4 bases; junction bases not matched to a gene: 6. The CDR3 region is CASSKGTGPYNEQFF. CDR3 bases: TGTGCCAGCAGCAAAGGGACAGGGCCGTACAATGAGCAGTTCTTC.

The sample holds a few counts of this clone. The chain couples TRBV25-1 to TRBJ2-7; TRBD2 matches at 13 bases. V dropped 3 bases and J dropped 9; count of bases not matched to a gene: 2. The CDR3 covers 13 residues. Germline values: CDR1 MGHDK, CDR2 SYGVNS. CDR3 sequence reads: CASSEGLAGLQYF. The CDR3 nucleotides are TGTGCCAGCAGTGAGGGACTAGCGGGGTTGCAGTACTTC.

This rearrangement joins TRBV11-2 to TRBJ1-4; D unclear. The CDR3 has 14 amino acids. Trimming removed 6 bases at V and 5 bases at J, with 13 bases between. The V gene's germline CDR1 is SGHAT and CDR2 FQNNGV. The CDR3 region is CASSLFLQNEKLFF. CDR3 DNA sequence: TGTGCCAGCAGTCTATTTCTCCAAAATGAAAAACTGTTTTTT.